The 26 T cell receptor beta chains below were found in one sample sequenced in a study of CD8+ T cells in alopecia areata. Extraction of RNA preceded its reverse transcription into cDNA, which served as the sequencing template. Libraries were prepared by immunoSEQ multiplex PCR; TCRdb keeps only in-frame clonotypes and omits some of them. The table includes about 23,000 clones, about 47% detected once. Specimen: NKG2D-high CD8+ T cells sorted from blood. Receptors were obtained from a human donor with alopecia areata.

This clone was found a few times. J is TRBJ2-3 and V is TRBV7-8, with D possibly matching TRBD2 (5 bases). Germline V gene data show CDR1 as SGHVS and CDR2 as FQNEAQ. The V end was cut by 5 bases, the J end by 0 bases, with 15 bases between. CDR3 length: 16 amino acids. CDR3 in amino acids: CASSVLRTGSTDTQYF. CDR3 coding DNA: TGTGCCAGCAGCGTCCTTCGGACGGGGAGCACAGATACGCAGTATTTT.

J is TRBJ2-7 and V is TRBV2, with TRBD1 matching 10 bases. Losses at the gene ends were 6 bases for V and 6 bases for J; bases not matched to a gene: 11. The CDR3 extends over 15 amino acids. Per the germline V gene, CDR1 is SNHLY and CDR2 is FYNNEI. CDR3 sequence reads: CASRGLTGGSREQYF. The CDR3 nucleotides read TGTGCCAGCAGGGGGTTGACAGGGGGCTCCCGCGAGCAGTACTTC.

The gene calls are TRBV4-1 and TRBJ2-2; D possibly uses TRBD1 or TRBD2 (6 bases each). Germline CDR1 reads MGHRA; CDR2 reads YSYEKL. There are 16 residues in the CDR3. V was clipped by 2 bases and J by 3 bases, with 13 bases between them. The CDR3 nucleotides read TGCGCCAGCAGCCAAAACGGAAGGGGGGACACCGGGGAGCTGTTTTTT. Protein product: CASSQNGRGDTGELFF.

The CDR3 DNA reads TGTGCCAGCAGCTCCCGACTAGCGGTCCGGGATACGCAGTATTTT. The encoded protein is CASSSRLAVRDTQYF. V usage is TRBV5-6 and J usage is TRBJ2-3, with 9 bases aligning to TRBD2. Germline trimming cut 3 bases from V and 6 bases from J; bases unmatched to any gene: 8. There are 15 residues in the CDR3. CDR1 is SGHDT, CDR2 YYEEEE, per germline.

The sample holds one count of this clone. V and J are TRBV6-5 and TRBJ1-2; tentatively, D is TRBD1 (6 bases). The length of the CDR3 is 14 residues. CDR1 is MNHEY and CDR2 is SVGAGI in the germline V gene. V lost 2 bases and J lost 8, with 15 bases in between. CDR3 protein: CASSYGSGHIGYTF. CDR3 in DNA: TGTGCCAGCAGTTACGGGTCGGGACACATCGGCTACACCTTC.

The genes are TRBV6-5 and TRBJ2-2; a weak D match, TRBD1 (5 bases). With 0 bases removed from V and 7 bases from J, the gap between germline ends came to 15 bases. This CDR3 contains 16 residues. In germline, CDR1 is MNHEY, CDR2 SVGAGI. This CDR3 is CASSYSTWGPSGELFF. The CDR3 nucleotides are TGTGCCAGCAGTTACTCGACTTGGGGCCCTAGCGGGGAGCTGTTTTTT.

The chain employs TRBV7-9 and TRBJ2-2, with TRBD1 identical over 8 bases. The length of the CDR3 is 16 residues. The germline gives CDR1 SEHNR, CDR2 FQNEAQ (reference sequence). Trimming took 5 bases from V and 2 from J; bases not matched to a gene: 7. CDR3 protein: CASSQTDRDNTGELFF. As DNA, the CDR3 is TGTGCCAGCAGCCAAACGGACAGGGATAACACCGGGGAGCTGTTTTTT.

This rearrangement joins TRBV29-1 to TRBJ2-1, with D unclear. Germline CDR1 SQVTM, CDR2 ANQGSEA. Trimming cost V 8 bases and J 0 bases, with 14 bases left between them. This CDR3 contains 14 residues. The CDR3 sequence: CSTGVGSSYNEQFF. Here the CDR3 DNA reads TGCAGCACTGGCGTAGGTAGCTCCTACAATGAGCAGTTCTTC.

This clone was seen many times. Written as DNA, the CDR3 is TGTGCCAGCAGCCATGGGGCGGGCAATGAGCAGTTCTTC. Its protein product is CASSHGAGNEQFF. V gene TRBV7-3 combines with J gene TRBJ2-1; D is perhaps TRBD1 or TRBD2 (5 bases each). Germline loops: CDR1 SGHTA, CDR2 FQGTGA. This CDR3 contains 13 residues. V was pared by 5 bases and J by 6 bases, with 11 bases between.

V gene TRBV25-1 combines with J gene TRBJ1-2, with a possible D match to TRBD1 (5 bases). The CDR3 is 12 amino acids. The germline V gene encodes CDR1 MGHDK and CDR2 SYGVNS. V gave up 3 bases and J gave up 8 bases, with 10 bases separating them. CDR3 loop: CASSDGGLGYTF. DNA for the CDR3: TGTGCCAGCAGTGATGGGGGTCTGGGCTACACCTTC.

The chain combines TRBV6-5 with TRBJ2-7, with D unclear. Germline V CDR1 and CDR2: MNHEY, SVGAGI. This CDR3 region has 14 residues. Trimming pared 5 bases from V and 1 base from J, leaving 12 bases between. The CDR3: CASSPRTASYEQYF. Here the CDR3 DNA reads TGTGCCAGCAGTCCACGAACAGCTTCCTACGAGCAGTACTTC.

The chain is built from TRBV29-1 and TRBJ2-1, with 14 positions matching TRBD2. The CDR3 spans 16 residues. Germline V lookup: CDR1 SQVTM, CDR2 ANQGSEA. Trimming took 7 bases from V and 4 from J; bases not matched to a gene: 9. The CDR3 sequence is CSASGTSGSRYNEQFF. DNA for the CDR3: TGCAGCGCCTCAGGGACTAGCGGGAGTCGTTACAATGAGCAGTTCTTC.

This clone was found a few times. The chain uses TRBV19 and TRBJ1-1; TRBD1 agrees at 7 bases. The germline gives CDR1 LNHDA, CDR2 SQIVND (reference sequence). This CDR3 region has 15 residues. V was pared by 5 bases and J by 5 bases, with 11 bases of the junction left unmatched. The CDR3 reads CASSSNTQGRTEAFF. CDR3 nucleotide sequence: TGTGCCAGTAGTTCAAATACACAGGGGAGGACTGAAGCTTTCTTT.

This clone was seen more than once but under ten times. V is TRBV7-9 and J is TRBJ2-7; D is unresolved. CDR1 and CDR2 from the germline V gene are SEHNR and FQNEAQ (reference sequence). V was clipped by 0 bases and J by 1 base, with 10 bases between them. CDR3 size: 15 residues. In DNA form, the CDR3 reads TGTGCCAGCAGCTTAGCGCAGGTGTATTCCTACGAGCAGTACTTC. Its protein is CASSLAQVYSYEQYF.

The chain combines TRBV9 with TRBJ2-3, with 7 bases matching TRBD1. Germline V gives CDR1 SGDLS, CDR2 YYNGEE. Germline trimming cut 4 bases from V and 6 bases from J; bases unmatched to any gene: 8. The CDR3 totals 14 residues. The CDR3 here is CASSFGQAVDTQYF. The DNA of the CDR3 is TGTGCCAGCAGCTTCGGACAGGCCGTGGATACGCAGTATTTT.

This clone was seen a handful of times. The V call is TRBV4-1, the J call TRBJ2-1; 8 bases are shared with TRBD2. Germline CDR1 reads MGHRA; CDR2 reads YSYEKL. The V gene end was trimmed by 1 base and the J gene end by 3 bases; junction bases not matched to a gene: 2. The length of the CDR3 is 15 residues. DNA of the CDR3: TGCGCCAGCAGCCAAGTAACTAGCGGCTACAATGAGCAGTTCTTC. Protein product: CASSQVTSGYNEQFF.

Notes on this clone: Germline and junction disagree at one end, which may indicate a read error. The gene calls are TRBV6-5 and TRBJ2-1; D not certain. Germline V gene lookup returns CDR1 MNHEY and CDR2 SVGAGI. CDR3 length equals 12 residues. DNA of the CDR3: TGTGCCAGCAGTTACTCCTCCAATGAGCAGTTCTTC. Translating gives CASSYSSNEQFF.

The chain recombines TRBV30 with TRBJ2-2; D gene ambiguous. The CDR3 has 11 amino acids. Germline CDR1 is GTSNPN and CDR2 is SVGIG (reference sequence). Deletions cut 0 bases from V and 8 bases from J, with 4 bases between. This chain's CDR3 is CAWSVGGELFF. CDR3 nucleotide sequence: TGTGCCTGGAGTGTAGGAGGGGAGCTGTTTTTT.

In this sample, this clone is medium-sized (0.01 to 0.1%). Other DNA sequences in the same sample also yield this CDR3. The J gene is TRBJ2-7, the V gene TRBV19; D may match TRBD1 or TRBD2 (6 bases each). This CDR3 is 13 amino acids long. Germline V gives CDR1 LNHDA, CDR2 SQIVND (reference sequence). V was clipped by 5 bases and J by 3 bases, with 11 bases between them. The CDR3, as DNA: TGTGCCAGTAGTGCGGGACAAAGCTACGAGCAGTACTTC. It specifies CASSAGQSYEQYF.

This sequence joins TRBV11-3 and TRBJ2-1; D is unclear. Germline lookup yields CDR1 SGHNT and CDR2 YENEEA. This CDR3 spans 15 amino acids. The V end lost 8 bases, the J end lost 5 bases, and 19 bases lay between the germline ends. CDR3 loop: CASLRSSANDNEQFF. The DNA for the CDR3 is TGTGCCAGCCTTCGGTCCAGCGCGAACGACAATGAGCAGTTCTTC. The full variable domain, with the rest looked up from reference TRBV11-3 and TRBJ2-1, is EAGVVQSPRYKIIEKKQPVAFWCNPISGHNTLYWYLQNLGQGPELLIRYENEEAVDDSQLPKDRFSAERLKGVDSTLKIQPAELGDSAVYLCASLRSSANDNEQFFGPGTRLTVL.

V is TRBV7-8 and J is TRBJ1-5; possible D gene TRBD1, 5 bases. CDR1 and CDR2 from the germline V gene are SGHVS and FQNEAQ. This CDR3 spans 13 amino acids. Trimming shortened V by 3 bases and J by 6 bases, and 9 bases separated the two germline ends. The CDR3 DNA reads TGTGCCAGCAGCTTTTCAGGGTTTCAGCCCCAGCATTTT. It yields the protein CASSFSGFQPQHF.

The genes are TRBV5-6 and TRBJ2-5; D tentatively fits TRBD1 or TRBD2 (5 bases each). The germline V gene has CDR1 SGHDT and CDR2 YYEEEE. Between the trimmed V and J ends, which lost 0 bases and 7 bases, there was a span of 22 bases. The CDR3 length is 17 residues. In DNA, the CDR3 is TGTGCCAGCAGCTTGGCCTCCTTTCACCCCCGTGGGGGGACCCAGTACTTC. Its translation is CASSLASFHPRGGTQYF. Supplemented by reference TRBV5-6 and TRBJ2-5, the full variable domain reads DAGVTQSPTHLIKTRGQQVTLRCSPKSGHDTVSWYQQALGQGPQFIFQYYEEEERQRGNFPDRFSGHQFPNYSSELNVNALLLGDSALYLCASSLASFHPRGGTQYFGPGTRLLVL.

The CDR3 protein is CATSRDLISWGEPYEQYF. CDR3 coding DNA: TGTGCCACCAGCAGAGACCTTATTTCGTGGGGTGAACCCTACGAGCAGTACTTC. The rearrangement joins TRBV15 to TRBJ2-7; D is ambiguous. From germline, CDR1 is LNHNV and CDR2 YYDKDF (reference sequence). V was cut by 0 bases and J by 2 bases, with 20 bases left in between. CDR3 length: 18 amino acids. Full variable domain (rest looked up from reference TRBV15 and TRBJ2-7): DAMVIQNPRYQVTQFGKPVTLSCSQTLNHNVMYWYQQKSSQAPKLLFHYYDKDFNNEADTPDNFQSRRPNTSFCFLDIRSPGLGDTAMYLCATSRDLISWGEPYEQYFGPGTRLTVT.

The J gene is TRBJ2-1, the V gene TRBV10-1; the D is unclear. Germline CDR1 reads WNHNN; CDR2 reads SYGVQD (reference sequence). The CDR3 spans 17 residues. CDR3 sequence: CPTSPLSQTSSYNEQFF. CDR3 DNA: TGCCCCACCAGTCCCCTCTCACAGACGAGCTCCTACAATGAGCAGTTCTTC.

The chain carries TRBV7-8 and TRBJ2-1; no definite D call. V gave up 4 bases and J gave up 0 bases, with 13 bases separating them. Germline V lookup: CDR1 SGHVS, CDR2 FQNEAQ. The CDR3 has 16 amino acids. CDR3 coding DNA: TGTGCCAGCAGCTCTCGGTCGAAGGTCTCCTACAATGAGCAGTTCTTC. Protein sequence: CASSSRSKVSYNEQFF.

The chain joins TRBV7-9 to TRBJ1-2, with D perhaps matching TRBD1 (5 bases). This CDR3 has 15 amino acids. Per germline, CDR1 SEHNR and CDR2 FQNEAQ (reference sequence). Trimming removed 1 base from V and 4 bases from J, with 13 bases in between. The CDR3 bases are TGTGCCAGCAGCTTAGGACAGTCGTTACGCTATGGCTACACCTTC. Amino acids: CASSLGQSLRYGYTF.